The T cell receptor (beta chain) under discussion was sequenced for a study of shared clonotypes between healthy human individuals. TCRdb's table, derived via immunoSEQ multiplex PCR, lists solely in-frame clones and lacks some. The sample comprises millions of clones, more than 80% of which are singletons, and around 0.14% rests with the top ten. This CDR3 has 18 residues. The V gene end was trimmed by 4 bases and the J gene end by 0 bases; junction bases not matched to a gene: 14. In germline, CDR1 is SQVTM, CDR2 ANQGSEA. Sequences were obtained from naive CD4+ T cells sorted from blood. Indicated subset: CD45RA+ positively selected. The chain is built from TRBV29-1 and TRBJ2-7; 11 bases match TRBD1. The receptor was derived from a young man in good health. The CDR3 DNA reads TGCAGCGTTGTGCTTTGGGACAGGGGGTATCGAGGCTCCTACGAGCAGTACTTC. It specifies CSVVLWDRGYRGSYEQYF.